The 4 T cell receptor beta chains given below trace back to one sample, sequenced in a study of T cells in Graves' hyperthyroidism and ophthalmopathy. TCR beta CDR3 sequences were amplified from RNA transcripts. TCR CDR3 underwent first-round RT-PCR with the HTBI primer set. TCRdb independently ran MiXCR on the multiplex PCR reads; one entry per CDR3 protein. The sample shows about 350,000 distinct CDR3 sequences, 15% to 20% of them seen only once. The sequencing input was blood. The receptors were sampled from a woman in her late teens or twenties with Graves' hyperthyroidism.

This clonotype was seen many times. The chain combines TRBV12-3 or TRBV12-4 with TRBJ1-1; D possibly corresponds to TRBD1 (5 bases). The V end was cut by 7 bases, the J end by 0 bases, with 12 bases between. The CDR3 loop spans 14 amino acids. CDR3 loop: CASTPRGMNTEAFF. CDR3 sequence (DNA): TGTGCCAGCACCCCCCGGGGCATGAACACTGAAGCTTTCTTT.

Many counts were recorded for this clonotype. V is TRBV20-1 and J is TRBJ2-7; the D gene is possibly TRBD1 (5 bases). Trimming removed 2 bases from V and 4 bases from J, with 21 bases in between. Germline CDR1 is DFQATT and CDR2 is SNEGSKA (reference sequence). The CDR3 runs 16 residues. The CDR3 DNA sequence: TGCAGTGCTAGATTCTTCCAGGGTAATTCAGGTTACGAGCAGTACTTC. It is translated as CSARFFQGNSGYEQYF.

This clonotype was counted many times. The CDR3 DNA sequence: TGTGCCAGCAACGGGGTTGAGGGGCAGCCCCAGCATTTT. The encoded protein is CASNGVEGQPQHF. The chain uses TRBV2 and TRBJ1-5; TRBD1 might be the D (5 bases). CDR1 and CDR2 (germline): SNHLY, FYNNEI. This CDR3 has 13 amino acids. Trimming shortened V by 7 bases and J by 7 bases, and 14 bases separated the two germline ends.

This clonotype was observed at least ten times. This CDR3 reads CATSGRGWQPQHF. The CDR3 region has the DNA TGTGCCACCAGTGGCCGTGGTTGGCAGCCCCAGCATTTT. V is TRBV24-1 and J is TRBJ1-5; D not certain. Deletions cut 5 bases from V and 7 bases from J, with 11 bases between. This CDR3 comprises 13 residues. Germline-derived CDR1 and CDR2 are KGHDR and SFDVKD.